This record concerns one TCR beta chain sequence. These data originate in a study of blood T cell repertoires in COVID-19. Overall study context: Sites in the United States, Italy and Spain provided acute and convalescent COVID-19 samples. Sources were T cells, B-cell-depleted T cells, or PBMCs; the material itself was cDNA or gDNA.

As originally analysed: Reference gene primers were amplified, and this amplification served to estimate nucleated cell counts. Assay used: immunoSEQ multiplex PCR; TCRdb lists only in-frame clones, some missing. Clone size and the V and J calls come from that table; the DNA yielded D and trimming. Of approximately 46,000 clones in the sample, roughly 84% were seen once. The V end was cut by 3 bases, the J end by 6 bases, with 5 bases between. Germline CDR1 MNHEY, CDR2 SMNVEV (reference sequence). CDR3 size: 12 residues. V is TRBV27 and J is TRBJ2-2, with D unresolved. The sequencing sample was made of peripheral blood. The sequence was obtained from a human donor in a cohort sampled during active COVID-19. This CDR3 reads CASSFLAGELFF. The CDR3 coding sequence is TGTGCCAGCAGTTTTCTCGCCGGGGAGCTGTTTTTT.